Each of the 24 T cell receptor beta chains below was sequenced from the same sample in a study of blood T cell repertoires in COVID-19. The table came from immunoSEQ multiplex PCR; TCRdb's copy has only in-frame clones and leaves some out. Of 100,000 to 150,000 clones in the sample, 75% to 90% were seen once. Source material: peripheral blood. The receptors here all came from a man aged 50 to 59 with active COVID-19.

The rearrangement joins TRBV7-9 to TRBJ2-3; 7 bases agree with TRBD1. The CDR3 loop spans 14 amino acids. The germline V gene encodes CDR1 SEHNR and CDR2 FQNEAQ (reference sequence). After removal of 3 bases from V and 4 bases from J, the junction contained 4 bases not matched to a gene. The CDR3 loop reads CASSFEGAADTQYF. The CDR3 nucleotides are TGTGCCAGCAGCTTCGAGGGGGCAGCAGATACGCAGTATTTT.

CDR3 nucleotides: TGTGCCAGCAGCTTTAGCGTTGGTTCATTCACAGATACGCAGTATTTT. Protein product: CASSFSVGSFTDTQYF. This chain links TRBV7-9 with TRBJ2-3; a possible D gene is TRBD2 (5 bases). The ends were cut back, 3 bases at V and 2 bases at J, with 15 bases in the middle. Germline-derived CDR1 and CDR2 are SEHNR and FQNEAQ (reference sequence). The CDR3 covers 16 residues.

The CDR3 region is CATSDFGTGTDTQYF. The CDR3 bases are TGTGCCACCAGTGATTTCGGGACAGGCACAGATACGCAGTATTTT. The chain links TRBV24-1 to TRBJ2-3; TRBD1 matches 7 bases. With 1 base clipped from V and 1 base from J, the junction kept 1 base outside the gene matches. Germline V gene lookup returns CDR1 KGHDR and CDR2 SFDVKD. This CDR3 spans 15 amino acids.

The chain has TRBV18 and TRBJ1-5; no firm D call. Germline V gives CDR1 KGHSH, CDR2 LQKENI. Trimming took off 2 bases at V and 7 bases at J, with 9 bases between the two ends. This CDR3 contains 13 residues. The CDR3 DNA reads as TGTGCCAGCTCACCAACAGATCGACAGCCCCAGCATTTT. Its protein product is CASSPTDRQPQHF.

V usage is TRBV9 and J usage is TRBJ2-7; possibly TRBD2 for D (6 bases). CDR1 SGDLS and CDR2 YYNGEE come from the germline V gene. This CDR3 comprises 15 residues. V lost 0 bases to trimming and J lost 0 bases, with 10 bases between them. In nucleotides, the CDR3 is TGTGCCAGCAGCGTAGATGGAGGGAGCTCCTACGAGCAGTACTTC. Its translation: CASSVDGGSSYEQYF.

The CDR3 region is CASSVDRGGEVAFF. In DNA, the CDR3 is TGTGCCAGCAGCGTGGACAGAGGAGGTGAAGTAGCTTTCTTT. This chain joins TRBV9 and TRBJ1-1; D possibly corresponds to TRBD1 (6 bases). The CDR3 length is 14 residues. In germline, CDR1 is SGDLS, CDR2 YYNGEE. V shed 2 bases and J shed 10 bases, with 18 bases lying between them.

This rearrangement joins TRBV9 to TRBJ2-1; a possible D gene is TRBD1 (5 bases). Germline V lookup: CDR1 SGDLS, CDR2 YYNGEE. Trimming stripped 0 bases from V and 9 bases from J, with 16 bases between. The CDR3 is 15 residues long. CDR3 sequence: CASSVEGLDLSEQFF. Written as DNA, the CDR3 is TGTGCCAGCAGCGTAGAGGGGCTGGATTTATCTGAGCAGTTCTTC.

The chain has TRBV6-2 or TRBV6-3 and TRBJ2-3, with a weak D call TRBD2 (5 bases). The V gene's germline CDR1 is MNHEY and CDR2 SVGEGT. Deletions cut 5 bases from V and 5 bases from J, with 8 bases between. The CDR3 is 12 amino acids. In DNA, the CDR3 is TGTGCCAGCAGTAGAGGGAAAGATACGCAGTATTTT. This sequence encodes CASSRGKDTQYF.

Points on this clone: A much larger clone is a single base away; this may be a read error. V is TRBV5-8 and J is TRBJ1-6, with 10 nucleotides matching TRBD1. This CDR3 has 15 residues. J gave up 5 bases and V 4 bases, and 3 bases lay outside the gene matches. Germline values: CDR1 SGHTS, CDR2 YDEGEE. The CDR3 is CASSPGTGDNSPLHF. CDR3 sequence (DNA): TGTGCCAGCAGCCCCGGGACAGGGGATAATTCACCCCTCCACTTT.

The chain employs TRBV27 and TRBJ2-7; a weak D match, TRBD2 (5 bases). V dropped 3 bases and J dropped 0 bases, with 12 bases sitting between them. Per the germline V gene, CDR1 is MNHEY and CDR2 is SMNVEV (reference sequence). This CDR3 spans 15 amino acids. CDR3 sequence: CASSLLDSSSYEQYF. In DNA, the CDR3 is TGTGCCAGCAGTTTGCTGGACTCTAGCTCCTACGAGCAGTACTTC.

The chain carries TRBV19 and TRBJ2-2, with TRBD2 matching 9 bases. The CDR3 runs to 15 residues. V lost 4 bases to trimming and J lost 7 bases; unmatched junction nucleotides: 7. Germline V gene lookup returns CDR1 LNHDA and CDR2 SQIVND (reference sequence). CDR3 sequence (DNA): TGTGCCAGTAGTACTGGCGGGGGGGCCTTCGGGGAGCTGTTTTTT. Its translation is CASSTGGGAFGELFF. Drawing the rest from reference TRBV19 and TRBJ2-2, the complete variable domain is DGGITQSPKYLFRKEGQNVTLSCEQNLNHDAMYWYRQDPGQGLRLIYYSQIVNDFQKGDIAEGYSVSREKKESFPLTVTSAQKNPTAFYLCASSTGGGAFGELFFGEGSRLTVL.

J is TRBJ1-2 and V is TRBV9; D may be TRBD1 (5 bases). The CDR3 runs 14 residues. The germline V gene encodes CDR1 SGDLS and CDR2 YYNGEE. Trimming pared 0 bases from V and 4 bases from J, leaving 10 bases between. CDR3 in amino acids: CASSVGGDIYGYTF. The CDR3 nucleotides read TGTGCCAGCAGCGTAGGGGGGGATATCTATGGCTACACCTTC.

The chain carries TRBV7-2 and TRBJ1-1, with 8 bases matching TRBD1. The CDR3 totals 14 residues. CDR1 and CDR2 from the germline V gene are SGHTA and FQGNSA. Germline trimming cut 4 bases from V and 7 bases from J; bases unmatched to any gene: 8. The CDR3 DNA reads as TGTGCCAGCAGCTCCAGGGGGCAATTCGGTGAAGCTTTCTTT. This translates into CASSSRGQFGEAFF. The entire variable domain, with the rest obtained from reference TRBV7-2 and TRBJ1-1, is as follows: GAGVSQSPSNKVTEKGKDVELRCDPISGHTALYWYRQSLGQGLEFLIYFQGNSAPDKSGLPSDRFSAERTGGSVSTLTIQRTQQEDSAVYLCASSSRGQFGEAFFGQGTRLTVV.

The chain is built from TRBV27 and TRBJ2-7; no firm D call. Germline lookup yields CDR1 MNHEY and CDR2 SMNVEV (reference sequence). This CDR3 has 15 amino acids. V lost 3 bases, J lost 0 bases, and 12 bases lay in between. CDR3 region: CASSLESGYSYEQYF. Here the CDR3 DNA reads TGTGCCAGCAGTTTGGAATCAGGTTACTCCTACGAGCAGTACTTC.

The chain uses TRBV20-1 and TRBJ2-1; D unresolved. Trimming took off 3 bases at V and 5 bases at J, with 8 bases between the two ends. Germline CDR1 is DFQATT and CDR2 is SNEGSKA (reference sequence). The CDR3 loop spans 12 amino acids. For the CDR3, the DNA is TGCAGTGCTAGTAAGTCTAACAATGAGCAGTTCTTC. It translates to CSASKSNNEQFF.

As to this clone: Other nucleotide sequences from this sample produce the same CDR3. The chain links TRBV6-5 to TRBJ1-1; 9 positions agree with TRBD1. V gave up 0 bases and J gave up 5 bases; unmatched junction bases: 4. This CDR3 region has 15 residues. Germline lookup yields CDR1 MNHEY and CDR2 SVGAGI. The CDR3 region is CASSYSGQGITEAFF. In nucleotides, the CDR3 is TGTGCCAGCAGTTACTCGGGACAGGGAATAACTGAAGCTTTCTTT.

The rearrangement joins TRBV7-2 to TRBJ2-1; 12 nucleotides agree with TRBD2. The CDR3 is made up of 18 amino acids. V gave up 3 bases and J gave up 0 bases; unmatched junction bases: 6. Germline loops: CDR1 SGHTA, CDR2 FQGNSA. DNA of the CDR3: TGTGCCAGCAGCTTTGCGACTAGCGGGGGCGCCTCCTACAATGAGCAGTTCTTC. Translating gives CASSFATSGGASYNEQFF. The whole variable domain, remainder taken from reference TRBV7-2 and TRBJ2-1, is GAGVSQSPSNKVTEKGKDVELRCDPISGHTALYWYRQSLGQGLEFLIYFQGNSAPDKSGLPSDRFSAERTGGSVSTLTIQRTQQEDSAVYLCASSFATSGGASYNEQFFGPGTRLTVL.

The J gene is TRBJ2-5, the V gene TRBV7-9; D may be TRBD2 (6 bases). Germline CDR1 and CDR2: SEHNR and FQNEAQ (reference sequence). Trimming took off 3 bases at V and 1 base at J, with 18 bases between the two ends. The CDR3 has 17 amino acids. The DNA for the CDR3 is TGTGCCAGCAGCTTCTTCCCCCGACTAGGGCGCCAAGAGACCCAGTACTTC. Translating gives CASSFFPRLGRQETQYF.

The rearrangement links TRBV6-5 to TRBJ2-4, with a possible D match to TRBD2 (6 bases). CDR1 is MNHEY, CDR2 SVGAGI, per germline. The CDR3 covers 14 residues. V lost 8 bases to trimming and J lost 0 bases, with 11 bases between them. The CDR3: CASLGGEAKNIQYF. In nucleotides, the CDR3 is TGTGCCAGCCTCGGGGGAGAAGCCAAAAACATTCAGTACTTC.

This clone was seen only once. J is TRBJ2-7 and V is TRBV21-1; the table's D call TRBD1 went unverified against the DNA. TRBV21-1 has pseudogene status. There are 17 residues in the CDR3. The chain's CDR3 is CASSKKGPRDRFYEQYF. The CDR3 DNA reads TGTGCCAGCAGCAAAAAGGGCCCTCGGGACAGGTTCTACGAGCAGTACTTC.

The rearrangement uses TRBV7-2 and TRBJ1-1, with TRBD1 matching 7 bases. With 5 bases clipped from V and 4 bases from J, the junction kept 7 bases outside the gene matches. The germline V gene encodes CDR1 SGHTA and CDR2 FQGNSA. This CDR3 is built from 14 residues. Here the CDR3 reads CASSPRTGSTEAFF. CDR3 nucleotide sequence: TGTGCCAGCAGCCCTCGGACAGGATCCACTGAAGCTTTCTTT. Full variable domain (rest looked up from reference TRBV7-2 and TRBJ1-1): GAGVSQSPSNKVTEKGKDVELRCDPISGHTALYWYRQSLGQGLEFLIYFQGNSAPDKSGLPSDRFSAERTGGSVSTLTIQRTQQEDSAVYLCASSPRTGSTEAFFGQGTRLTVV.

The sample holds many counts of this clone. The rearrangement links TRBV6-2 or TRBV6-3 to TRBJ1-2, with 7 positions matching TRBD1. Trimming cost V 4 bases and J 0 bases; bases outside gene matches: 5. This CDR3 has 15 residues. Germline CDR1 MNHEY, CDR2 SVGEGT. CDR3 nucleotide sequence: TGTGCCAGCAGTTCGGGGGACAGAGCTAACTATGGCTACACCTTC. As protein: CASSSGDRANYGYTF.

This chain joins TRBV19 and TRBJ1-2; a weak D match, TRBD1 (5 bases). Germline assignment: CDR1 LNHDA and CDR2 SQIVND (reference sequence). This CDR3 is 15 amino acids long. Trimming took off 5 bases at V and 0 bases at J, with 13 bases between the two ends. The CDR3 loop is CASSPKQVANYGYTF. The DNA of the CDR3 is TGTGCCAGTAGTCCCAAACAGGTGGCTAACTATGGCTACACCTTC.

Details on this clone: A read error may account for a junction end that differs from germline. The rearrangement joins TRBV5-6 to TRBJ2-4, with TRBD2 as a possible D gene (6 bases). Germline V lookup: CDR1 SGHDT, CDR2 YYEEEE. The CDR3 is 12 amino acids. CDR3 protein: CASSLEKGLTHF. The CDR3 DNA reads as TGTGCCAGCAGCTTGGAGAAGGGACTGACGCACTTC. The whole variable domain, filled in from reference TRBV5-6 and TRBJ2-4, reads DAGVTQSPTHLIKTRGQQVTLRCSPKSGHDTVSWYQQALGQGPQFIFQYYEEEERQRGNFPDRFSGHQFPNYSSELNVNALLLGDSALYLCASSLEKGLTHFGAGTRLSVL.